The clone carrying this TCR beta chain was counted a single time. Its cognate antigen is unknown. The sample originates from a study of graft-versus-host responses after intestinal transplantation. Study overall: Recipients got multivisceral, liver-intestinal, or isolated intestinal transplants. Following induction with anti-thymocyte globulin, all recipients were given tacrolimus and steroids for about 3 years.

Libraries were prepared by immunoSEQ multiplex PCR; TCRdb keeps only in-frame clonotypes and omits some of them. Of fewer than 110,000 clones in the sample, over 85% were seen once. J gave up 1 base and V 11 bases, and 4 bases lay outside the gene matches. Germline V gives CDR1 MDHEN, CDR2 SYDVKM. There are 14 residues in the CDR3. The chain recombines TRBV28 with TRBJ2-2; 10 nucleotides match TRBD1. The starting material was unstimulated CD8+ T cells sorted from spleen or lymph node cells, obtained before intestinal transplant. The TCR originated in a human donor who received an intestinal transplant. CDR3 residues: CAARDRGNTGELFF. The CDR3 DNA is TGTGCCGCCCGGGACAGGGGGAACACCGGGGAGCTGTTTTTT.